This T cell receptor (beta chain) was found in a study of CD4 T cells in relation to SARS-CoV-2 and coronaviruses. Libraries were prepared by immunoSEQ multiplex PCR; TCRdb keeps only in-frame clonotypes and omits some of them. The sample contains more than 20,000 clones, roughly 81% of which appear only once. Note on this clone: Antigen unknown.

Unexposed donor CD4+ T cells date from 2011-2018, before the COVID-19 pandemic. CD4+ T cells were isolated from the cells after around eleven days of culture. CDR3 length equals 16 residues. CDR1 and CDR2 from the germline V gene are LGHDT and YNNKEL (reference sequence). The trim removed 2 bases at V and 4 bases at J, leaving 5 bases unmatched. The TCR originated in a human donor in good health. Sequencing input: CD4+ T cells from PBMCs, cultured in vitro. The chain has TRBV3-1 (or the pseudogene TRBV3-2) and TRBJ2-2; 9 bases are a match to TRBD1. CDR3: CASSQRGQGGTGELFF. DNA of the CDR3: TGTGCCAGCAGCCAAAGGGGACAGGGCGGCACCGGGGAGCTGTTTTTT.